The entry that follows covers one T cell receptor (beta chain) sequence. V was shortened by 6 bases and J by 6 bases, with 23 bases between the two germline ends. CDR3 length: 16 residues. Germline CDR1 reads MNHNS; CDR2 reads SASEGT. Building the TCR beta libraries relied on iRepertoire HTBI primers, and CDR3 regions underwent Arm-PCR. TCRdb re-derived calls from the multiplex PCR reads in MiXCR, one entry per CDR3 protein. The sample comprises hundreds of thousands of distinct CDR3 sequences, over 14% of which are singletons, and about 7.6% rests with the top ten. The time point was: newly diagnosed GD, antithyroid drugs for less than 3 months. PBMCs provided the RNA from which the TCR library was made. This entry belongs to a study of regulatory T cells in long-lasting Graves disease. This same sample was also taken into another study, of T cells in Graves' hyperthyroidism and ophthalmopathy.

Here the sequenced sample was peripheral blood mononuclear cells (PBMCs), taken at new diagnosis, from a patient treated with antithyroid drugs. The receptor's source is a woman aged 40-49 years with Graves disease. This sequence joins TRBV6-1 and TRBJ1-2, with D perhaps TRBD1 (5 bases). Written as DNA, the CDR3 is TGTGCCAGCAGCCCTGCTTACCAAGGGGATGAGAATGGCTACACCTTC. Amino acid sequence: CASSPAYQGDENGYTF.